This TCR beta chain derives from a study of cytomegalovirus exposure and HLA in healthy donors. General study findings and limits: Reports indicated that the classifier achieved high specificity and sensitivity in diagnosing cytomegalovirus status.

Repertoires were generated with immunoSEQ multiplex PCR, while TCRdb's copy carries only in-frame clones and drops some. The sample lists 150,000 to 200,000 clones, roughly 86% seen once, with around 10% in the top ten. Trimming stripped 7 bases from V and 7 bases from J, with 17 bases between. The CDR3 has 14 residues. The germline CDR1 and CDR2 sequences are SNHLY and FYNNEI. Note on this clone: As yet, its antigen is unknown.

The chain has TRBV2 and TRBJ1-5; a possible D gene is TRBD1 (5 bases). The sequence derives from a young woman in good health and CMV-seropositive. Sequencing was carried out using PBMCs. CDR3 loop: CASMGGRVGQPQHF. Here the CDR3 DNA reads TGTGCCAGCATGGGGGGTCGGGTAGGGCAGCCCCAGCATTTT.